The clone carrying this T cell receptor (beta chain) was seen just once. The sample is drawn from a study of CD8 T cells in Susac syndrome. Turning to the study itself: Sequenced Susac syndrome patients included over five with active disease and under ten who were in remission.

With random hexamers, reverse transcription was performed on roughly 0.5 to 1 ug of RNA. The CDR3 of TCR beta was amplified by immunoSEQ multiplex PCR across 54 Vbeta and 13 Jbeta. Each CDR3 protein is one row after TCRdb ran MiXCR on the immunoSEQ multiplex PCR reads. The sample lists 160,000 or so distinct CDR3 sequences, roughly 96% occurring once. The germline CDR1 and CDR2 sequences are SGDLS and YYNGEE. The CDR3 spans 15 residues. V lost 0 bases to trimming and J lost 6 bases; unmatched junction nucleotides: 8. Specimen: CD4+ T cells from PBMCs. This chain joins TRBV9 and TRBJ1-2; 7 nucleotides line up with TRBD1. The TCR originated in a human donor with Susac syndrome. The CDR3 DNA sequence: TGTGCCAGCAGCGTAGTAGAGGGGGCGTCGAATGGCTACACCTTC. The encoded protein is CASSVVEGASNGYTF.